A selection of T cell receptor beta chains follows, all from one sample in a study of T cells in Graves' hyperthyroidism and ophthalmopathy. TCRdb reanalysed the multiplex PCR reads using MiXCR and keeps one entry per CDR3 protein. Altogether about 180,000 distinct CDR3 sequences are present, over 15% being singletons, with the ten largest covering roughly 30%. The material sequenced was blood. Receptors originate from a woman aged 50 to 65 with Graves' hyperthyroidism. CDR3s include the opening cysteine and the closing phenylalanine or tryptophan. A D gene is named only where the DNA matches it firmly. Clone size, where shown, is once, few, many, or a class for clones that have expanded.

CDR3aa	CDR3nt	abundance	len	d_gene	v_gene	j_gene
CASRGQPNTEAFF	TGTGCCAGTAGAGGACAACCGAACACTGAAGCTTTCTTT	once	13	.	TRBV19	TRBJ1-1
CASSQAWTGEGYTF	TGTGCCAGCAGCCAGGCATGGACAGGGGAGGGCTACACCTTC	.	14	TRBD1	TRBV12-3/TRBV12-4	TRBJ1-2
CASSRQGVSSGYTF	TGTGCCAGCAGCCGACAGGGGGTCAGCAGCGGCTACACCTTC	many	14	TRBD1	TRBV13	TRBJ1-2
CASSDKGTGELFF	TGTGCCAGCAGTGATAAGGGGACCGGGGAGCTGTTTTTT	many	13	.	TRBV6-4	TRBJ2-2
CASSIATGTYSPLHF	TGTGCCAGCAGCATCGCGACAGGGACGTATTCACCCCTCCACTTT	many	15	TRBD1	TRBV7-9	TRBJ1-6
CASSQGIGQPQHF	TGTGCCAGCAGCCAAGGAATCGGGCAGCCCCAGCATTTT	many	13	.	TRBV3-1	TRBJ1-5
CASSLWGSGQETQYF	TGCGCCAGCAGCTTGTGGGGTAGCGGTCAAGAGACCCAGTACTTC	many	15	.	TRBV5-1	TRBJ2-5
CASSGRRANQPQHF	TGTGCCAGCAGCGGGAGACGGGCAAATCAGCCCCAGCATTTT	many	14	.	TRBV2	TRBJ1-5
CASSPLAVISYEQYF	TGTGCCAGCAGCCCTCTAGCGGTAATTAGCTACGAGCAGTACTTC	.	15	TRBD2	TRBV7-8	TRBJ2-7
CASSPRTGGPNEQFF	TGTGCCAGCAGCCCACGGACAGGGGGTCCTAATGAGCAGTTCTTC	.	15	TRBD1	TRBV27	TRBJ2-1
CASSFWEGNEQFF	TGCGCCAGCAGCTTTTGGGAGGGCAATGAGCAGTTCTTC	many	13	TRBD2	TRBV5-1	TRBJ2-1
CAISHTGLETQYF	TGTGCCATCAGCCATACAGGGCTCGAGACCCAGTACTTC	many	13	.	TRBV10-3	TRBJ2-5
CASSEVRQAYGKNIQYF	TGTGCCAGCAGTGAAGTAAGGCAAGCGTACGGCAAAAACATTCAGTACTTC	.	17	.	TRBV6-1	TRBJ2-4
CASSLGLASGIYEQYF	TGTGCCAGCAGCTTAGGTCTGGCTAGTGGCATCTACGAGCAGTACTTC	many	16	.	TRBV7-6	TRBJ2-7